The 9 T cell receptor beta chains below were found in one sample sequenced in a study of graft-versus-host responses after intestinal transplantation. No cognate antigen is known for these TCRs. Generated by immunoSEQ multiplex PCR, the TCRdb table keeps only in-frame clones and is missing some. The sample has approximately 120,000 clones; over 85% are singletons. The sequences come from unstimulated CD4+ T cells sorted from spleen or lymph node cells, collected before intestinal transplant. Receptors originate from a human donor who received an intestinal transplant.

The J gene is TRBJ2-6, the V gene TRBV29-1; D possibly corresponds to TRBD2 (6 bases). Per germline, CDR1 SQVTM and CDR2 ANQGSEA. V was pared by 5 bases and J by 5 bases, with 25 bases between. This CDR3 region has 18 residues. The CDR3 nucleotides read TGCAGCGTTACACGAATACTAGCATACAAAAGTCGGGCCAACGTCCTGACTTTC. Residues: CSVTRILAYKSRANVLTF.

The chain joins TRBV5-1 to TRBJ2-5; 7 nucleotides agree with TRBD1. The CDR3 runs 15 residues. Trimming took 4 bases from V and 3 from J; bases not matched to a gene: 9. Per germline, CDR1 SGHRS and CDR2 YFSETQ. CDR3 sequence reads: CASSRPQGKEETQYF. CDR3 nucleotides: TGCGCCAGCAGCAGACCACAGGGGAAGGAAGAGACCCAGTACTTC.

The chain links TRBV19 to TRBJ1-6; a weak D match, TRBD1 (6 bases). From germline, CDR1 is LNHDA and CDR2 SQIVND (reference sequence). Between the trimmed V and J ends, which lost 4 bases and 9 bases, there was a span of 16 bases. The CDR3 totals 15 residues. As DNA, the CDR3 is TGTGCCAGTAGTACCCCGACAGGCGCGAGTTCACCCCTCCACTTT. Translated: CASSTPTGASSPLHF.

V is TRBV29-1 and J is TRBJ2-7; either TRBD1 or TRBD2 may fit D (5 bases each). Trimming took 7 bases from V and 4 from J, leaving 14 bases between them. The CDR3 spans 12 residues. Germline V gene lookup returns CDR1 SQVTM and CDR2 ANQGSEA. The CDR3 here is CSARGLGYEQYF. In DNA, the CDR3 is TGCAGCGCGAGGGGTCTAGGTTACGAGCAGTACTTC.

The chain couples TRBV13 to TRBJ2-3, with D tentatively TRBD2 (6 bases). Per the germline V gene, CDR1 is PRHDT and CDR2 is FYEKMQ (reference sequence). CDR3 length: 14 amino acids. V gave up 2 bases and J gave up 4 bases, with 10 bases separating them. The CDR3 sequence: CASSLLRGADTQYF. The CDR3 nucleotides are TGTGCCAGCAGCTTACTCCGCGGGGCAGATACGCAGTATTTT.

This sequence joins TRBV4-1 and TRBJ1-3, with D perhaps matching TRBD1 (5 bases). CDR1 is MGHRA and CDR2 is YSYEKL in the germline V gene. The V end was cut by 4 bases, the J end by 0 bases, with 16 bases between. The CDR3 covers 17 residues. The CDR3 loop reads CASSPRLETVSGNTIYF. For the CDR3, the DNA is TGCGCCAGCAGCCCCCGCTTAGAGACAGTCTCTGGAAACACCATATATTTT.

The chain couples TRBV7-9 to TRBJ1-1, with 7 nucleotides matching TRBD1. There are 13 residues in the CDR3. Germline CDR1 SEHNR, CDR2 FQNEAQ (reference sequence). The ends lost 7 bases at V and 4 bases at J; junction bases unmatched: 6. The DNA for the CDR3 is TGTGCCAGCAACCCAGGGGGATTCACTGAAGCTTTCTTT. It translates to CASNPGGFTEAFF.

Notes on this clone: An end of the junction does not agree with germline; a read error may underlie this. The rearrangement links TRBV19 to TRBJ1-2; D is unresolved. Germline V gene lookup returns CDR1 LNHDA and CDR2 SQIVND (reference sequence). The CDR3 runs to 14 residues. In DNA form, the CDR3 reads TGTGCCAGTAGTATTGGCAGAAGGAACTATGGCTACGCCTTC. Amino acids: CASSIGRRNYGYAF.

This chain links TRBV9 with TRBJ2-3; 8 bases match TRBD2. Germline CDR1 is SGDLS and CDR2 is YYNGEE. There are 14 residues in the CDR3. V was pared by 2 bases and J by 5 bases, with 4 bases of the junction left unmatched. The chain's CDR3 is CASSVRGAKDTQYF. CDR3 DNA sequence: TGTGCCAGCAGCGTGCGGGGGGCAAAAGATACGCAGTATTTT.